These 15 T cell receptor beta chains came from one sample sequenced in a study of blood T cell repertoires in COVID-19. Sequencing used immunoSEQ multiplex PCR; TCRdb keeps in-frame clones, though not all of them. The sample shows about 170,000 clones, around four fifths of them seen only once. The sample was peripheral blood. All receptors derive from a woman older than 75 with COVID-19, enrolled during active disease.

The chain carries TRBV5-4 and TRBJ1-3; D not certain. This CDR3 spans 12 amino acids. The V end lost 3 bases, the J end lost 4 bases, and 5 bases lay between the germline ends. The V gene's germline CDR1 is SGHNT and CDR2 YYREEE (reference sequence). CDR3 protein: CASSSQGNTIYF. Written as DNA, the CDR3 is TGTGCCAGCAGCTCACAGGGAAACACCATATATTTT.

V usage is TRBV20-1 and J usage is TRBJ2-3; TRBD2 matches at 7 bases. The CDR3 spans 11 residues. The V gene's germline CDR1 is DFQATT and CDR2 SNEGSKA (reference sequence). The trim removed 5 bases at V and 12 bases at J, leaving 8 bases unmatched. CDR3 region: CSAGSGVEQYF. In nucleotides, the CDR3 is TGCAGTGCTGGAAGCGGGGTGGAACAGTATTTT.

J is TRBJ2-7 and V is TRBV6-2 or TRBV6-3, with 10 bases lining up with TRBD1. V was pared by 5 bases and J by 7 bases, with 11 bases of the junction left unmatched. Germline V gene sequence: CDR1 MNHEY, CDR2 SVGEGT. This CDR3 has 15 amino acids. Here the CDR3 DNA reads TGTGCCAGCAGTGACATGACAGGGGGCTGGGGTGAGCAGTACTTC. This sequence encodes CASSDMTGGWGEQYF.

The CDR3 spells CASSETGTSNSPLHF. The CDR3 DNA is TGTGCCAGCAGTGAAACCGGGACAAGTAATTCACCCCTCCACTTT. V usage is TRBV25-1 and J usage is TRBJ1-6, with a tentative D call TRBD1 (6 bases). Trimming stripped 2 bases from V and 6 bases from J, with 11 bases between. Germline CDR1 reads MGHDK; CDR2 reads SYGVNS. The CDR3 has 15 amino acids. Drawing the rest from reference TRBV25-1 and TRBJ1-6, the complete variable domain is EADIYQTPRYLVIGTGKKITLECSQTMGHDKMYWYQQDPGMELHLIHYSYGVNSTEKGDLSSESTVSRIRTEHFPLTLESARPSHTSQYLCASSETGTSNSPLHFGNGTRLTVT.

This chain uses TRBV3-1 (or the pseudogene TRBV3-2) with TRBJ1-1, with D unclear. The CDR3 has 13 residues. V lost 0 bases to trimming and J lost 10 bases, with 12 bases between them. Germline CDR1 LGHDT, CDR2 YNNKEL (reference sequence). The CDR3 protein is CASSQDPGIVAFF. The DNA for the CDR3 is TGTGCCAGCAGCCAAGATCCGGGGATCGTAGCTTTCTTT.

The chain links TRBV4-1 to TRBJ2-3; 8 nucleotides match TRBD2. Germline loops: CDR1 MGHRA, CDR2 YSYEKL. V shed 4 bases, J shed 4 bases, and the junction held 4 bases outside the gene matches. CDR3 length: 14 residues. CDR3 sequence reads: CASSRGLVPDTQYF. The CDR3 DNA reads as TGCGCCAGCAGCCGGGGACTAGTGCCAGATACGCAGTATTTT.

This chain joins TRBV7-2 and TRBJ2-7; possibly TRBD1 for D (6 bases). Germline assignment: CDR1 SGHTA and CDR2 FQGNSA. The V gene lost 1 base and the J gene lost 4 bases, with 11 bases spanning the gap. The CDR3 extends over 14 amino acids. CDR3: CASSLGRTAYEQYF. The CDR3 nucleotides read TGTGCCAGCAGCTTAGGAAGGACAGCATACGAGCAGTACTTC. Looking up the rest from reference TRBV7-2 and TRBJ2-7 gives the full variable domain: GAGVSQSPSNKVTEKGKDVELRCDPISGHTALYWYRQSLGQGLEFLIYFQGNSAPDKSGLPSDRFSAERTGGSVSTLTIQRTQQEDSAVYLCASSLGRTAYEQYFGPGTRLTVT.

This clone has just one count. This chain's CDR3 is CASSRLAPPHTQYF. CDR3 in DNA: TGTGCCAGTAGTAGACTAGCGCCCCCCCATACGCAGTATTTT. V and J are TRBV19 and TRBJ2-3; 8 bases line up with TRBD2. V was pared by 4 bases and J by 7 bases, with 7 bases of the junction left unmatched. The CDR3 runs 14 residues. Germline assignment: CDR1 LNHDA and CDR2 SQIVND (reference sequence).

The chain links TRBV6-2 or TRBV6-3 to TRBJ1-4; 7 nucleotides line up with TRBD1. V dropped 0 bases and J dropped 14; count of bases not matched to a gene: 3. CDR1 and CDR2 from the germline V gene are MNHEY and SVGEGT. The CDR3 contains 12 residues. This CDR3 is CASSYSEGALFF. In DNA form, the CDR3 reads TGTGCCAGCAGTTACTCTGAGGGGGCGCTGTTTTTT.

The table lists this clone with a few counts. J is TRBJ2-2 and V is TRBV5-4; 7 positions agree with TRBD1. This CDR3 has 17 amino acids. Germline CDR1 SGHNT, CDR2 YYREEE (reference sequence). V trimming: 1 base; J trimming: 8 bases; junction bases outside the gene matches: 14. The CDR3, as DNA: TGTGCCAGCAGCTTGAGGGGGCTGGCCGGGTCGTCTGGGGAGCTGTTTTTT. Its protein is CASSLRGLAGSSGELFF.

Only a few counts were recorded for this clone. V and J are TRBV5-4 and TRBJ1-4; D gene ambiguous. V was pared by 2 bases and J by 7 bases, with 15 bases between. Germline V gene lookup returns CDR1 SGHNT and CDR2 YYREEE (reference sequence). The CDR3 totals 15 residues. CDR3 DNA sequence: TGTGCCAGCAGCTTTGTAGCGAGGGTGGGTGAAAAACTGTTTTTT. Translated: CASSFVARVGEKLFF.

The V gene is TRBV28, the J gene TRBJ2-7; tentative D call: TRBD2 (6 bases). The CDR3 is made up of 15 amino acids. V gave up 6 bases and J gave up 7 bases, with 22 bases separating them. Germline loops: CDR1 MDHEN, CDR2 SYDVKM. CDR3 amino acids: CASSLSGAGLEEQYF. CDR3 nucleotide sequence: TGTGCCAGCAGCCTCTCCGGGGCGGGACTGGAAGAGCAGTACTTC.

The chain employs TRBV5-1 and TRBJ1-1, with TRBD1 as a possible D gene (6 bases). V was shortened by 4 bases and J by 4 bases, with 17 bases between the two germline ends. Germline assignment: CDR1 SGHRS and CDR2 YFSETQ. This CDR3 contains 15 residues. CDR3 DNA sequence: TGCGCCAGCAGCCCCCGAGGGGGGGAGAGCACTGAAGCTTTCTTT. Encoded protein: CASSPRGGESTEAFF. The whole variable domain, filled in from reference TRBV5-1 and TRBJ1-1, reads KAGVTQTPRYLIKTRGQQVTLSCSPISGHRSVSWYQQTPGQGLQFLFEYFSETQRNKGNFPGRFSGRQFSNSRSEMNVSTLELGDSALYLCASSPRGGESTEAFFGQGTRLTVV.

The J gene is TRBJ1-1, the V gene TRBV27; 7 positions match TRBD1. The CDR3 totals 15 residues. After removal of 7 bases from V and 1 base from J, the junction contained 9 bases not matched to a gene. Germline CDR1 reads MNHEY; CDR2 reads SMNVEV (reference sequence). The CDR3 region has the DNA TGTGCCAGCACCAGAGGGGGACAGACGAACACTGAAGCTTTCTTT. Its protein is CASTRGGQTNTEAFF.

The chain uses TRBV18 and TRBJ1-5; possible D gene TRBD1, 6 bases. The V and J ends lost 2 bases and 6 bases respectively, with 11 bases between them. Germline-derived CDR1 and CDR2 are KGHSH and LQKENI. The CDR3 extends over 14 amino acids. CDR3 amino acids: CASSPGGEGQPQHF. Written as DNA, the CDR3 is TGTGCCAGCTCACCAGGGGGCGAGGGTCAGCCCCAGCATTTT.